The clone carrying this TCR beta chain has just a few counts. Its antigen is as yet unknown. These data are taken from a study of T cell repertoires in cytomegalovirus infection. About the study: Public TCR beta signature analysis indicated the presence of both CMV infection and matching HLA type. Study observations and caveats: The ex vivo response was dominated by HLA-C-restricted CMV-specific TCR beta clonotypes.

TCRdb independently ran MiXCR on the reads; one entry per CDR3 protein. This table has approximately 500,000 distinct CDR3 sequences, about a quarter appearing once. From germline, CDR1 is MNHEY and CDR2 SMNVEV (reference sequence). The CDR3 extends over 16 amino acids. V gave up 7 bases and J gave up 6 bases, with 22 bases separating them. The specimen was PBMCs. The rearrangement uses TRBV27 and TRBJ2-1; D perhaps matches TRBD2 (6 bases). This clonotype was sampled from a human donor in good health (CMV status not recorded). Some clones in this sample may be carry-over from other donors' samples. The CDR3 spells CASKVGSRGWVNEQFF. The CDR3 DNA is TGTGCCAGCAAAGTGGGTAGCCGGGGGTGGGTCAATGAGCAGTTCTTC.